A single sample is the source of the 21 T cell receptor beta chains below, sequenced in a study of spatial heterogeneity in lung cancer. Via MiXCR, TCRdb re-called the 5' RACE reads, giving one row per CDR3 protein. This sample carries nearly 95,000 distinct CDR3 sequences, just under 20% of them seen once, and the ten largest clones take 21%. The time point is: blood at routine non-recurrence follow-up after resection. Specimen: PBMCs, collected at follow-up. The receptors were sampled from a male donor with early-stage non-small cell lung cancer.

This clonotype was picked up many times. CDR3: CASSQERTGRTLNTEAFF. CDR3 DNA: TGTGCCAGCAGCCAAGAAAGGACAGGGCGAACTTTGAACACTGAAGCTTTCTTT. This chain links TRBV4-2 with TRBJ1-1; 8 bases agree with TRBD1. The junction had 9 bases not matched to a gene; V was cut back by 0 bases and J by 0 bases. Germline assignment: CDR1 LGHNA and CDR2 YNFKEQ. The CDR3 covers 18 residues.

V is TRBV10-1 and J is TRBJ2-2; D could derive from TRBD1 or TRBD2 (5 bases each). Trimming removed 5 bases at V and 6 bases at J, with 13 bases between. Germline CDR1 reads WNHNN; CDR2 reads SYGVQD (reference sequence). The CDR3 is made up of 14 amino acids. The CDR3 sequence is CASSRTLGAGELFF. The CDR3, as DNA: TGCGCCAGCAGTAGGACCCTGGGGGCCGGGGAGCTGTTTTTT.

This chain joins TRBV19 and TRBJ2-5; perhaps TRBD1 as D (5 bases). The ends were cut back, 4 bases at V and 4 bases at J, with 10 bases in the middle. CDR3 length equals 13 residues. CDR1 is LNHDA and CDR2 is SQIVND in the germline V gene (reference sequence). The CDR3 nucleotides read TGTGCCAGTAGTAACACAGGACGAGAGACCCAGTACTTC. Its translation is CASSNTGRETQYF.

This clonotype appeared a few times. This sequence joins TRBV2 and TRBJ1-3; no clear D gene. Per the germline V gene, CDR1 is SNHLY and CDR2 is FYNNEI. The CDR3 loop spans 13 amino acids. V was pared by 8 bases and J by 1 base, with 9 bases between. CDR3 loop: CASQLSSGNTIYF. CDR3 sequence (DNA): TGTGCCAGCCAGCTCTCTTCTGGAAACACCATATATTTT.

This clonotype was observed a few times. J is TRBJ1-1 and V is TRBV12-3 or TRBV12-4; 7 positions match TRBD1. Trimming removed 7 bases from V and 10 bases from J; junction bases left unmatched: 6. The CDR3 extends over 11 amino acids. This CDR3 is CASTLTGRAFF. Here the CDR3 DNA reads TGTGCCAGCACCCTGACAGGGCGAGCTTTCTTT.

This clonotype turned up a few times. The chain couples TRBV24-1 to TRBJ1-5; TRBD1 matches at 9 bases. The junction had 8 bases not matched to a gene; V was cut back by 2 bases and J by 7 bases. This CDR3 has 16 amino acids. The germline V gene has CDR1 KGHDR and CDR2 SFDVKD. The CDR3 DNA sequence: TGTGCCACCAGTGATTCCGGGACAGGGACCATCCAGCCCCAGCATTTT. Its protein is CATSDSGTGTIQPQHF.

This clonotype was found a few times. This sequence joins TRBV6-2 or TRBV6-3 and TRBJ2-3, with D unclear. V dropped 4 bases and J dropped 6 bases, with 8 bases sitting between them. This CDR3 contains 12 residues. Germline V gene sequence: CDR1 MNHEY, CDR2 SVGEGT. The CDR3 reads CASSSTADTQYF. In DNA, the CDR3 is TGTGCCAGCAGTTCAACGGCGGATACGCAGTATTTT.

The genes are TRBV19 and TRBJ2-1; D is tentatively TRBD1 or TRBD2 (6 bases each). Germline V gene lookup returns CDR1 LNHDA and CDR2 SQIVND (reference sequence). The CDR3 length is 12 residues. V lost 4 bases, J lost 6 bases, and 7 bases lay in between. The CDR3 protein is CASSKGGNEQFF. CDR3 nucleotides: TGTGCCAGTAGTAAGGGGGGCAATGAGCAGTTCTTC. Together with reference TRBV19 and TRBJ2-1, the CDR3 gives the full variable domain: DGGITQSPKYLFRKEGQNVTLSCEQNLNHDAMYWYRQDPGQGLRLIYYSQIVNDFQKGDIAEGYSVSREKKESFPLTVTSAQKNPTAFYLCASSKGGNEQFFGPGTRLTVL.

The J gene is TRBJ1-5, the V gene TRBV18, with unresolved D. V lost 1 base to trimming and J lost 0 bases, with 10 bases between them. In germline, CDR1 is KGHSH, CDR2 LQKENI. This CDR3 spans 16 amino acids. The CDR3 bases are TGTGCCAGCTCACCACAATCAGGCGATAGCAATCAGCCCCAGCATTTT. Amino acid sequence: CASSPQSGDSNQPQHF.

This clonotype appeared a single time. The V gene is TRBV7-8, the J gene TRBJ1-5, with TRBD1 as a possible D gene (6 bases). In germline, CDR1 is SGHVS, CDR2 FQNEAQ. V lost 5 bases and J 7 bases, leaving 12 bases between the germline ends. The CDR3 spans 13 residues. The CDR3 coding sequence is TGTGCCAGCAGCCCGCGACAGGCCCAGCCCCAGCATTTT. This encodes CASSPRQAQPQHF.

The J gene is TRBJ2-1, the V gene TRBV9, with D hard to call. Germline values: CDR1 SGDLS, CDR2 YYNGEE. Between the trimmed V and J ends, which lost 0 bases and 0 bases, there was a span of 7 bases. The CDR3 spans 15 residues. The CDR3 region is CASSVGASSYNEQFF. In nucleotides, the CDR3 is TGTGCCAGCAGCGTAGGTGCGAGCTCCTACAATGAGCAGTTCTTC.

This rearrangement joins TRBV9 to TRBJ2-4; D is ambiguous. This CDR3 is 15 amino acids long. Germline assignment: CDR1 SGDLS and CDR2 YYNGEE. V lost 2 bases and J 1 base, leaving 10 bases between the germline ends. The CDR3 bases are TGTGCCAGCAGCGTGCGTGGCTCGGCCAAAAACATTCAGTACTTC. Its translation: CASSVRGSAKNIQYF.

This clonotype was observed a few times. V and J are TRBV6-6 and TRBJ1-2; D remains unclear. V was cut by 4 bases and J by 2 bases, with 11 bases left in between. In germline, CDR1 is MNHNY, CDR2 SVGAGI (reference sequence). The CDR3 has 14 residues. The CDR3 DNA reads TGTGCCAGCAGTTTCGAGACGGCCAACTATGGCTACACCTTC. This gives the protein CASSFETANYGYTF.

This clonotype was observed many times. The chain employs TRBV3-1 and TRBJ1-1, with 8 bases lining up with TRBD1. CDR1 is LGHDT, CDR2 YNNKEL, per germline (reference sequence). This CDR3 region has 15 residues. V dropped 4 bases and J dropped 5; count of bases not matched to a gene: 9. CDR3 in amino acids: CASSPTVQGATEAFF. CDR3 in DNA: TGTGCCAGCAGCCCGACTGTCCAGGGGGCAACTGAAGCTTTCTTT.

A few counts support this clonotype. The CDR3 bases are TGTGCCAGCAGCTTGGCCCTTAACTACAATGAGCAGTTCTTC. Protein sequence: CASSLALNYNEQFF. The V call is TRBV5-4, the J call TRBJ2-1; no firm D call. Germline values: CDR1 SGHNT, CDR2 YYREEE (reference sequence). Trimming took off 0 bases at V and 3 bases at J, with 7 bases between the two ends. The CDR3 runs to 14 residues.

The chain has TRBV20-1 and TRBJ2-3, with D unclear. The CDR3 covers 14 residues. Germline V gene data show CDR1 as DFQATT and CDR2 as SNEGSKA (reference sequence). Trimming removed 3 bases from V and 1 base from J, with 11 bases in between. CDR3 in amino acids: CSARPAMGTDTQYF. The CDR3 DNA follows: TGCAGTGCTAGGCCAGCGATGGGCACAGATACGCAGTATTTT.

The chain links TRBV7-8 to TRBJ2-1; D might be TRBD2 (5 bases). V gave up 5 bases and J gave up 7 bases, with 18 bases separating them. Germline CDR1 is SGHVS and CDR2 is FQNEAQ. This CDR3 is built from 15 residues. Written as DNA, the CDR3 is TGTGCCAGCAGCAGTGGACTGGAGGAGTTTAATGAGCAGTTCTTC. It yields the protein CASSSGLEEFNEQFF.

This clonotype was observed a handful of times. The rearrangement joins TRBV29-1 to TRBJ1-5; D may be TRBD1 (6 bases). The CDR3 length is 13 residues. The V gene lost 5 bases and the J gene lost 2 bases, with 10 bases spanning the gap. In germline, CDR1 is SQVTM, CDR2 ANQGSEA. The CDR3 nucleotides read TGCAGCGTTAGGACAGACGGCAATCAGCCCCAGCATTTT. Its translation is CSVRTDGNQPQHF.

V gene TRBV18 combines with J gene TRBJ1-6; perhaps TRBD1 as D (5 bases). This CDR3 is 14 amino acids long. Germline V gene data show CDR1 as KGHSH and CDR2 as LQKENI. The ends were cut back, 2 bases at V and 10 bases at J, with 12 bases in the middle. The CDR3, as DNA: TGTGCCAGCTCACCAGGGGGAAGTGGCTCACCCCTCCACTTT. Encoded protein: CASSPGGSGSPLHF.

The chain has TRBV12-3 or TRBV12-4 and TRBJ2-2; D is unresolved. V was shortened by 6 bases and J by 7 bases, with 9 bases between the two germline ends. This CDR3 has 12 amino acids. The CDR3 loop reads CASSPLGGELFF. The DNA for the CDR3 is TGTGCCAGCAGCCCGTTGGGCGGGGAGCTGTTTTTT.

The chain employs TRBV20-1 and TRBJ1-1; D unclear. CDR1 DFQATT and CDR2 SNEGSKA come from the germline V gene (reference sequence). The CDR3 consists of 15 residues. Trimming pared 0 bases from V and 1 base from J, leaving 12 bases between. CDR3 region: CSAREEGLRNTEAFF. The DNA for the CDR3 is TGCAGTGCTAGAGAAGAAGGGCTCCGGAACACTGAAGCTTTCTTT.